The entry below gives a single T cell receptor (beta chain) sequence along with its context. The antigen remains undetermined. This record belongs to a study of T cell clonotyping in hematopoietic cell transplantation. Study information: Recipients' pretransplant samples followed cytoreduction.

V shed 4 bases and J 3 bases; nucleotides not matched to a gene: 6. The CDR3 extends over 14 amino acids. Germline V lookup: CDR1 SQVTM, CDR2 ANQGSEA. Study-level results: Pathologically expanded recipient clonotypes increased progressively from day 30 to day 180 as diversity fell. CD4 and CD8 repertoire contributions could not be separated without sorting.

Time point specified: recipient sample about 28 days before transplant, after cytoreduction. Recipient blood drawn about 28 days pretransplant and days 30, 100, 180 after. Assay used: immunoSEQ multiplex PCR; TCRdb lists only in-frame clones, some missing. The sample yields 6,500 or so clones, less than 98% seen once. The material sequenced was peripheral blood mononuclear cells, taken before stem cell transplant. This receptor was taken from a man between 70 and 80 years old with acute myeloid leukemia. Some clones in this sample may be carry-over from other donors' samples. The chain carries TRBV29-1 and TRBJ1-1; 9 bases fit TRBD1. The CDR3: CSVGLTGGYTEAFF. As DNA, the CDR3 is TGCAGCGTTGGGCTGACAGGGGGGTACACTGAAGCTTTCTTT.